This TCR beta chain was profiled in a study of T-cell reconstitution after alpha-beta-depleted transplantation in children. The study's findings and limits: For some patients, TCRbeta diversity was high at day 60 because of recipient T cells and thymic progenitors that survived. At the one-year point after transplant, T-cell counts and TCRbeta diversity were found to come mostly from T cells that had been newly produced. Where alpha-beta T cells came from about two months after transplant was reportedly several hundred expanded graft clones.

CDR3 length: 14 residues. Looked up from germline, CDR1 is KGHSH and CDR2 is LQKENI. Deletions cut 3 bases from V and 3 bases from J, with 9 bases between. Notes on this clonotype: Its target is unknown.

TCRbeta library construction was performed incorporating unique molecular identifiers. TCRdb analysed the PCR reads with MiXCR anew, one entry per CDR3 protein. The sample lists about 460,000 distinct CDR3 sequences; approximately 10% were seen once. The sample here was PBMCs, mostly from graft donor cells, taken 180 days after TCRalphabeta/CD19-depleted stem cell transplant. The chain joins TRBV18 to TRBJ1-3; no clear D gene. The source is a female patient aged 2 to 10 who had a stem cell transplant for aplastic anemia, so the T cells may come from the graft donor. The DNA of the CDR3 is TGTGCCAGCTCACCTATGGGAAGTGGAAACACCATATATTTT. The encoded protein is CASSPMGSGNTIYF.